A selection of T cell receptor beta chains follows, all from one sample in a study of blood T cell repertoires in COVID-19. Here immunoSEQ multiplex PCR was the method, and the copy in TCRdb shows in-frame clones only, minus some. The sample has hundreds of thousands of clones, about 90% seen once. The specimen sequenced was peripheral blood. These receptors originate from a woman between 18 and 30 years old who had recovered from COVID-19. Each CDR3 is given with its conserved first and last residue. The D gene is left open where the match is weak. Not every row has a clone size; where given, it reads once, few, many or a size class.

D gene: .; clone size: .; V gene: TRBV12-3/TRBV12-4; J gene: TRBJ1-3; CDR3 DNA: TGTGCCAGCATAGCAGGGGCTGGAAACACCATATATTTT; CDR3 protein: CASIAGAGNTIYF
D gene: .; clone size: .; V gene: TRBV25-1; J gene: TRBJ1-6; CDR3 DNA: TGTGCCAGCAGTGAATCGGGGGGACATTCACCCCTCCACTTT; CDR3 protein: CASSESGGHSPLHF
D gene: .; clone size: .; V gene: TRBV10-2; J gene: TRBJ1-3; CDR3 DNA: TGCGCCAGCAGTGGAGATAACCGGAACACCATATATTTT; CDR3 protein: CASSGDNRNTIYF
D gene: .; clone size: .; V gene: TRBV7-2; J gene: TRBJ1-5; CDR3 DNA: TGTGCCAGCAGCTTAGAGGGCAGGGGCAATCAGCCCCAGCATTTT; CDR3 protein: CASSLEGRGNQPQHF
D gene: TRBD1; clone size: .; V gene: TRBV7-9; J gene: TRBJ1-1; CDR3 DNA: TGTGCCAGCAGCTTAGAGGACAGGGGGCACGCTTTCTTT; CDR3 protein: CASSLEDRGHAFF
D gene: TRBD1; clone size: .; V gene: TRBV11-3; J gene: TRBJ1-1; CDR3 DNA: TGTGCCAGCAGCTCGGGACAGGTGAACACTGAAGCTTTCTTT; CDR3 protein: CASSSGQVNTEAFF
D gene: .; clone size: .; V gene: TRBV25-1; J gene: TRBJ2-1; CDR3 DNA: TGTGCCAGCAGTGCAAACAGGGGGGGTAATGAGCAGTTCTTC; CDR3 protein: CASSANRGGNEQFF
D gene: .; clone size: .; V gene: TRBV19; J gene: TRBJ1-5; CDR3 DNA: TGTGCCAGTAGTACTGAGGCGGCGTCCAATTTCAAGCCCCAGCATTTT; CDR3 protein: CASSTEAASNFKPQHF
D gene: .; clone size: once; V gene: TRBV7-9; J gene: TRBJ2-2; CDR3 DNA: TGTGCCAGCAGCCGCCCTAGCGCCGGGGAGCTGTTTTTT; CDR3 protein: CASSRPSAGELFF
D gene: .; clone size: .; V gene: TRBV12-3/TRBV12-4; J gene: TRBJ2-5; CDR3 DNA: TGTGCCAGCAGTTTTCTCGGAGCCGGGGCCCAGTACTTC; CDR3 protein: CASSFLGAGAQYF